The present T cell receptor (beta chain) was sequenced within a study of blood T cell repertoires in COVID-19. Using immunoSEQ multiplex PCR, the repertoire was profiled, and TCRdb retains in-frame clones only, with some absent. The sample records about 83,000 clones, around 84% being singletons. The CDR3 loop spans 13 amino acids. V was cut by 3 bases and J by 0 bases, with 5 bases left in between. The V gene's germline CDR1 is KGHSH and CDR2 LQKENI. This chain uses TRBV18 with TRBJ2-5; D gene ambiguous. This receptor was identified in a woman of 80 years or more in a cohort sampled during active or convalescent COVID-19. Input material: peripheral blood. CDR3 nucleotide sequence: TGTGCCAGCTCACCTATGTACCAAGAGACCCAGTACTTC. As protein: CASSPMYQETQYF.